This TCR beta chain was retrieved from a study of TIL therapy for anti-PD-1-resistant metastatic lung cancer. This was the immunoSEQ v3 assay. Sequencing was performed with immunoSEQ multiplex PCR; in TCRdb, only in-frame clones are kept and a portion is missing. The sample lists tens of thousands of clones; about 78% were seen once. This sample's time point: pre-treatment sample, taken before nivolumab and TIL therapy. The junction had 8 bases not matched to a gene; V was cut back by 0 bases and J by 3 bases. This CDR3 region has 17 residues. CDR1 and CDR2 (germline): SGHVS, FNYEAQ. General observations from the study: The baseline peripheral repertoire was partially replaced by infused TIL clonotypes that later decayed.

Notes on this clone: The antigen remains unidentified.

The origin of this receptor is a person between 25 and 79 years old with non-small cell lung cancer. The V call is TRBV7-6, the J call TRBJ1-3; TRBD1 agrees at 7 bases. Here the sequenced sample was blood, taken at baseline. CDR3 bases: TGTGCCAGCAGCTTAGCGAACAGGGGAGTCGTTGGAAACACCATATATTTT. This sequence encodes CASSLANRGVVGNTIYF.